The sequence of this T cell receptor (beta chain) was determined in a study of blood T cell repertoires in COVID-19. This CDR3 spans 14 amino acids. Germline values: CDR1 KGHSH, CDR2 LQKENI. The junction had 5 bases not matched to a gene; V was cut back by 2 bases and J by 4 bases. Original processing methods: Amplified reference gene primers provided the basis for estimating nucleated cell counts. Some clones are missing from TCRdb's copy, which holds only in-frame ones; the method was immunoSEQ multiplex PCR. Clone size and V and J calls were adopted from that table, with D and trimming inferred from the DNA. The sample holds 90,000 to 120,000 clones; 88% are singletons and the top ten take approximately 6.8%.

The TCR sequence derives from a man between 45 and 60 years old with active or convalescent COVID-19. The sequencing sample was made of peripheral blood. The V call is TRBV18, the J call TRBJ2-7; 7 nucleotides align to TRBD1. In DNA, the CDR3 is TGTGCCAGCTCACCAGGCAGGGGGTTATACGAGCAGTACTTC. Protein product: CASSPGRGLYEQYF.